This T cell receptor (beta chain) comes out of a study of identical twins. Study findings and constraints: Cord blood's abundant beta clonotypes had fewer insertions, unlike memory repertoires.

TCRdb reanalysed the 5' RACE reads using MiXCR and keeps one entry per CDR3 protein. The sample gives around 650,000 distinct CDR3 sequences, roughly 7.1% of which show up once; about 1.6% is in the top ten. Healthy Caucasians made up all donors. This clonotype was recorded a few times. The target antigen is unknown. This sample was shared with a second study, whose subject was yellow fever vaccine responses in identical twins. Per that study: The authors reported partly convergent, partly personalized vaccine responses in identical twins.

The sequenced material came from PBMCs. The receptor's source is a woman in her late teens or twenties in good health.

This CDR3 reads CASSLTPDQETQYF. The CDR3 DNA follows: TGCGCCAGCAGCTTGACGCCGGACCAAGAGACCCAGTACTTC. The chain uses TRBV5-1 and TRBJ2-5; D unresolved. Per germline, CDR1 SGHRS and CDR2 YFSETQ. The CDR3 runs to 14 residues. The V end lost 1 base, the J end lost 0 bases, and 7 bases lay between the germline ends.